Listed below are T cell receptor beta chains from one sample, sequenced in a study of cytomegalovirus exposure and HLA in healthy donors. The protocol was immunoSEQ multiplex PCR, while the TCRdb copy is restricted to in-frame clones and leaves out a portion. Of some 150,000 clones listed, 60% to 85% were seen once; the top ten hold 1.8%. The sequenced sample was PBMCs. The receptors come from a female donor in good health and CMV-seropositive. Both conserved end residues are part of each CDR3. A D gene is named only where the DNA matches it firmly.

V gene	D gene	J gene	CDR3 protein
TRBV4-1	TRBD2	TRBJ2-1	CAGSQVSLAGINEQFF
TRBV30	-	TRBJ2-6	CAWSAPGQISGANVLTF
TRBV4-1	TRBD2	TRBJ2-5	CASSRGETSGPLVWQTQYF
TRBV6-5	TRBD1	TRBJ2-7	CASSYSGQGWYEQYF
TRBV5-4	TRBD2	TRBJ2-7	CASSFGGGDYEQYF
TRBV28	-	TRBJ2-3	CASSSWQGITDTQYF
TRBV7-2	-	TRBJ2-3	CASSLGSSRDTQYF
TRBV7-9	-	TRBJ2-7	CASSPRTVDEQYF
TRBV4-1	TRBD1	TRBJ1-2	CASSLMGTGDSGYPF
TRBV5-1	TRBD2	TRBJ2-7	CASRREGPYEQYF
TRBV5-4	TRBD1	TRBJ1-2	CASSFGQDYGYTF
TRBV2	-	TRBJ1-2	CASSLQGNGYTF
TRBV6-1	-	TRBJ2-7	CASRGTFRPYEQYF
TRBV5-1	-	TRBJ1-2	CASSPGRQVSYGYTF
TRBV11-2	-	TRBJ1-2	CASSLVGAGRNYGYTF
TRBV6-1	-	TRBJ2-5	CASTGTYETQYF
TRBV29-1	TRBD2	TRBJ2-3	CSVPGWRSGAGGTQYF
TRBV30	TRBD2	TRBJ2-3	CAWTPAGFTDTQYF
TRBV28	TRBD1	TRBJ1-4	CASSLVSDGTGPTTNEKLFF
TRBV7-8	TRBD2	TRBJ2-7	CASSLGLAGDEQYF
TRBV9	TRBD1	TRBJ1-2	CASVKGQGLYGYTF
TRBV7-9	TRBD1	TRBJ1-1	CASRLTTGDAFF
TRBV12-2	-	TRBJ1-5	CASRPDSSGNQPQHF
TRBV29-1	-	TRBJ1-2	CSVEVIPTGGYTF
TRBV28	-	TRBJ1-5	CASRLERGNNQPQHF
TRBV11-2	-	TRBJ2-4	CASSPGLAKNIQYF
TRBV5-1	TRBD1	TRBJ2-2	CASSLVRTGATGELFF
TRBV6-1	TRBD2	TRBJ2-1	CASSEPRGSGRRIDEQFF
TRBV7-8	-	TRBJ1-4	CASRRGGSFSEKLFF
TRBV18	TRBD2	TRBJ2-7	CASSPDLAEHYEQYF
TRBV6-1	-	TRBJ1-2	CASSGDTGLTYGYTF
TRBV21-1	-	TRBJ2-3	CASSTKRYCTDTQYF
TRBV7-9	-	TRBJ1-4	CASSLGQGHEKLFF
TRBV28	-	-	CASSLWYEQYF
TRBV25-1	-	TRBJ1-6	CASSDQGHYNSPLHF
TRBV18	TRBD2	TRBJ2-1	CASSPPPSGRSYNEQFF
TRBV10-1	TRBD1	TRBJ1-5	CARQGNQPQHF
TRBV28	-	TRBJ1-2	CASKVPGMEGYTF
TRBV9	-	TRBJ1-2	CASSVDSFGYTF
TRBV5-1	-	TRBJ2-5	CASSLGPTGGGETQYF
TRBV18	TRBD1	TRBJ2-4	CASSPGQGNIQYF
TRBV6-5	-	TRBJ1-2	CASSYSRGVANYGYTF